This TCR beta chain was retrieved from a study of blood T cell repertoires in COVID-19. Data came from immunoSEQ multiplex PCR; TCRdb stores just in-frame clones and leaves some out. The repertoire includes some 120,000 clones, around 90% of them detected once, and about 1.5% sits in the top ten. This CDR3 contains 17 residues. The V segment lost 4 bases and the J segment 4 bases; nucleotides outside the gene matches: 8. Germline-derived CDR1 and CDR2 are LGHDT and YNNKEL (reference sequence). Material: peripheral blood. The genes are TRBV3-1 (or the pseudogene TRBV3-2) and TRBJ2-3; 13 nucleotides match TRBD2. The receptor was derived from a human donor in a cohort sampled during active COVID-19. CDR3 sequence reads: CASSPSSGLAGADTQYF. CDR3 DNA: TGTGCCAGCAGCCCTTCCTCTGGACTAGCGGGAGCAGATACGCAGTATTTT.